Listed here is a single T cell receptor beta chain. The data were obtained in a study of T cell changes during pregnancy in multiple sclerosis. CDR1 LNHDA and CDR2 SQIVND come from the germline V gene (reference sequence). The trim removed 6 bases at V and 2 bases at J, leaving 2 bases unmatched. The CDR3 has 14 residues. Using immunoSEQ multiplex PCR, the repertoire was profiled, and TCRdb retains in-frame clones only, with some absent. In the table there are 57,000 or so clones, approximately 88% of which are singletons. The chain has TRBV19 and TRBJ2-2, with 8 bases matching TRBD2. The sequencing here drew on peripheral blood, taken in the first trimester of pregnancy. The receptor's source is a female donor with multiple sclerosis, enrolled in a pregnancy study. The CDR3 reads CASSSGSNTGELFF. The CDR3, as DNA: TGTGCCAGTAGCAGCGGGAGCAACACCGGGGAGCTGTTTTTT.